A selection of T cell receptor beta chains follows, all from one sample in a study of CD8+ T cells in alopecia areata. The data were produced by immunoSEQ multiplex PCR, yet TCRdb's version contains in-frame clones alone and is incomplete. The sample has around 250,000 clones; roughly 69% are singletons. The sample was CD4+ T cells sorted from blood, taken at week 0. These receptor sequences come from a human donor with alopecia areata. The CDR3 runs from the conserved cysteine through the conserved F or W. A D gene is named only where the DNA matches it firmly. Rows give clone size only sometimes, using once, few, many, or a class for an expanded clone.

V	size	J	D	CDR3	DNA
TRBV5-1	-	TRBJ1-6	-	CASSWKAGDSPLHF	TGCGCCAGCAGCTGGAAGGCGGGGGATTCACCCCTCCACTTT
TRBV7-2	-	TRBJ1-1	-	CASSFSANTEAFF	TGTGCCAGCAGCTTTTCGGCGAACACTGAAGCTTTCTTT
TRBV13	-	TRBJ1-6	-	CASSLTREAPLHF	TGTGCCAGCAGCTTAACGAGGGAGGCACCCCTCCACTTT
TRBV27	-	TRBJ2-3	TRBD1	CASSLVQGEDTQYF	TGTGCCAGCAGTTTGGTCCAGGGGGAAGATACGCAGTATTTT
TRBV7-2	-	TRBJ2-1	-	CASSSGTYNEQFF	TGTGCCAGCAGCTCCGGGACGTACAATGAGCAGTTCTTC
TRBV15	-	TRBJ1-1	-	CATSRVETNTEAFF	TGTGCCACCAGCAGAGTTGAAACGAACACTGAAGCTTTCTTT
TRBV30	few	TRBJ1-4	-	CAGDRPNEKLFF	TGTGCCGGTGACAGGCCCAATGAAAAACTGTTTTTT
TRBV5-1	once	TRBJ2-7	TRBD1	CASSLAPGQGVYEQYF	TGCGCCAGCAGCTTGGCCCCGGGACAGGGGGTCTACGAGCAGTACTTC
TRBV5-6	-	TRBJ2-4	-	CASRAGSNIQYF	TGTGCCAGCAGGGCAGGGAGCAACATTCAGTACTTC
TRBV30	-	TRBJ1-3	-	CAWSVMQSSYF	TGTGCCTGGAGTGTCATGCAGTCCAGCTATTTT
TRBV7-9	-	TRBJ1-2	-	CASSRTVYGYTF	TGTGCCAGCAGCCGGACGGTCTATGGCTACACCTTC
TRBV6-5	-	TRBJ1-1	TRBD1	CASSYAGGRTEAFF	TGTGCCAGCAGTTACGCAGGGGGCCGGACTGAAGCTTTCTTT
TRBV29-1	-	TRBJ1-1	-	CSAGGSTEAFF	TGCAGCGCTGGGGGGAGCACTGAAGCTTTCTTT
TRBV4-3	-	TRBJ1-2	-	CASSRDTNYGYTF	TGCGCCAGCAGCCGGGATACGAACTATGGCTACACCTTC
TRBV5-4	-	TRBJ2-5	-	CASSLVQAQETQYF	TGTGCCAGCAGCTTGGTGCAGGCACAAGAGACCCAGTACTTC
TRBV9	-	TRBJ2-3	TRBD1	CASSVRDSLDTQYF	TGTGCCAGCAGCGTAAGGGACAGTCTAGATACGCAGTATTTT
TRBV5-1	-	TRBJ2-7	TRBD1	CANGLQGAYEQYF	TGCGCCAATGGACTACAGGGGGCCTACGAGCAGTACTTC
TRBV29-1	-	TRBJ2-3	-	CSVDTDTQYF	TGCAGCGTTGACACAGATACGCAGTATTTT
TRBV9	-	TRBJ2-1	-	CASSVVGQDYSEQFF	TGTGCCAGCAGCGTAGTAGGACAGGACTACTCTGAGCAGTTCTTC
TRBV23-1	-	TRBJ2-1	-	CASSENNEQFF	TGCGCCAGCAGTGAGAACAATGAGCAGTTCTTC
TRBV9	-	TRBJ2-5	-	CASSQGTQETQYF	TGTGCCAGCAGTCAGGGTACCCAAGAGACCCAGTACTTC
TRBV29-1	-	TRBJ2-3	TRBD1	CSVGQGMGTQYF	TGCAGCGTTGGACAGGGAATGGGTACGCAGTATTTT
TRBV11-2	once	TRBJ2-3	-	CASSLFLGGTDTQYF	TGTGCCAGCAGCTTATTCCTAGGCGGCACAGATACGCAGTATTTT
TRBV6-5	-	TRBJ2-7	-	CASSYKGGSYEQYF	TGTGCCAGCAGTTACAAAGGCGGTTCCTACGAGCAGTACTTC
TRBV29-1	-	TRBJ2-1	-	CSVVVVEQFF	TGCAGCGTTGTCGTGGTTGAGCAGTTCTTC
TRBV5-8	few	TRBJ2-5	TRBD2	CASSPGLAGAETQYF	TGTGCCAGCAGTCCGGGACTAGCGGGGGCAGAGACCCAGTACTTC
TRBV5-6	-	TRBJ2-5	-	CASSLSPAGLGAQYF	TGTGCCAGCAGCTTGTCGCCGGCAGGACTGGGGGCCCAGTACTTC
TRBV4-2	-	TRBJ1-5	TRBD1	CASSQDLGTGRQPQHF	TGTGCCAGCAGCCAAGATCTGGGGACAGGTAGACAGCCCCAGCATTTT
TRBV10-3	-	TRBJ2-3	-	CAISRLGTDTQYF	TGTGCCATCAGTAGGCTTGGGACAGATACGCAGTATTTT
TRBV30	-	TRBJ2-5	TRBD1	CAMTGLETQYF	TGTGCCATGACAGGGCTAGAGACCCAGTACTTC
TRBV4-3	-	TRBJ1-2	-	CASSQDRAGKKDGYTF	TGCGCCAGCAGCCAAGATCGCGCGGGAAAGAAAGATGGCTACACCTTC
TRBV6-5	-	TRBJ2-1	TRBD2	CAALPRGASNEQFF	TGTGCCGCACTCCCGCGGGGGGCCTCCAATGAGCAGTTCTTC
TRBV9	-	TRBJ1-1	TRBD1	CASSSRDSITEAFF	TGTGCCAGCAGCAGCCGGGACAGTATCACTGAAGCTTTCTTT
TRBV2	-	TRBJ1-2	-	CASSTNGYTF	TGTGCCAGCAGCACGAATGGCTACACCTTC
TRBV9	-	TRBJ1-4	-	CASSVSGQSEKLFF	TGTGCCAGCAGCGTATCAGGCCAAAGTGAAAAACTGTTTTTT
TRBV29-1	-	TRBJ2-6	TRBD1	CSVLTGGLAGANVLTF	TGCAGCGTTCTAACAGGGGGTCTTGCTGGGGCCAACGTCCTGACTTTC
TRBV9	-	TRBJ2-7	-	CASSCAGLVYEQYF	TGTGCCAGCAGCTGTGCAGGGTTGGTTTACGAGCAGTACTTC
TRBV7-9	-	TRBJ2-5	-	CASSDTSVETQYF	TGTGCCAGCAGCGATACTAGTGTGGAGACCCAGTACTTC